These T cell receptor beta chains were read from a single sample in a study of control samples from healthy donors and cancer patients. Profiling relied on immunoSEQ multiplex PCR, and the TCRdb table lists in-frame clones only, not all of them. The sample comprises about 130,000 clones, approximately 92% of which are singletons, and roughly 2.1% rests with the top ten. Material: blood. These receptor sequences come from a woman aged 45-60 years in good health. Each CDR3 is given with its conserved first and last residue. D genes are given only for firm matches. The size field is filled for only some rows; it gives once, few, many or a size class.

V gene	clone size	D gene	J gene	CDR3 protein	CDR3 DNA
TRBV18	.	.	TRBJ1-1	CASSPSGLNTEAFF	TGTGCCAGCTCACCATCCGGGCTGAACACTGAAGCTTTCTTT
TRBV11-2	.	TRBD2	TRBJ2-5	CASSLGASGGTGGETQYF	TGTGCCAGCAGCTTAGGAGCTAGCGGGGGAACTGGGGGAGAGACCCAGTACTTC
TRBV5-4	once	.	TRBJ1-3	CASSLAGVSGNTIYF	TGTGCCAGCAGCTTGGCGGGGGTGTCTGGAAACACCATATATTTT
TRBV11-2	.	TRBD2	TRBJ2-3	CASSLIAGVVADTQYF	TGTGCCAGCAGCCTTATAGCGGGAGTGGTGGCAGATACGCAGTATTTT
TRBV7-2	.	.	TRBJ1-4	CASSLWDSTNEKLFF	TGTGCCAGCAGCTTATGGGATTCTACTAATGAAAAACTGTTTTTT
TRBV28	once	.	TRBJ2-5	CASSLLVPETQYF	TGTGCCAGCAGTTTATTGGTTCCGGAGACCCAGTACTTC
TRBV5-4	.	TRBD1	TRBJ1-2	CASTNPGQGNYGYTF	TGTGCCAGCACAAACCCTGGACAGGGTAACTATGGCTACACCTTC
TRBV30	.	TRBD1	TRBJ1-1	CAWTAELGQTEAFF	TGTGCCTGGACAGCCGAACTGGGACAGACTGAAGCTTTCTTT
TRBV3-1/TRBV3-2	.	TRBD2	TRBJ2-2	CASSQGGLAGVGGELFF	TGTGCCAGCAGCCAAGGGGGACTAGCGGGAGTTGGCGGGGAGCTGTTTTTT
TRBV5-1	.	TRBD1	TRBJ1-2	CASSFRTGGRSGYTF	TGCGCCAGCAGCTTTAGGACAGGGGGCAGGAGTGGCTACACCTTC
TRBV2	.	.	TRBJ1-4	CASSVAGPTTNEKLFF	TGTGCCAGCAGCGTGGCAGGGCCTACAACTAATGAAAAACTGTTTTTT
TRBV14	.	.	TRBJ1-4	CASSQDLREKLFF	TGTGCCAGCAGCCAAGATCTAAGGGAAAAACTGTTTTTT
TRBV30	.	.	TRBJ1-3	CAWSGSFISDSGNTIYF	TGTGCCTGGAGCGGCAGCTTCATCTCGGACTCTGGAAACACCATATATTTT
TRBV5-1	once	.	TRBJ1-5	CASSLGGDSNQPQHF	TGCGCCAGCAGCTTGGGCGGGGATAGCAATCAGCCCCAGCATTTT
TRBV19	.	TRBD1	TRBJ1-5	CASSTTGESNQPQHF	TGTGCCAGTAGTACAACAGGGGAATCCAATCAGCCCCAGCATTTT
TRBV6-2/TRBV6-3	once	TRBD1	TRBJ2-3	CASTPWDRDGGTQYF	TGTGCCAGCACCCCGTGGGACAGGGATGGAGGTACGCAGTATTTT
TRBV6-1	.	.	TRBJ1-2	CASSEEPAGGNYGYTF	TGTGCCAGCAGTGAAGAACCCGCAGGCGGGAACTATGGCTACACCTTC
TRBV19	.	.	TRBJ1-5	CASSPTDLYSNQPQHF	TGTGCCAGTAGCCCCACCGACCTATATAGCAATCAGCCCCAGCATTTT
TRBV2	.	.	TRBJ2-3	CASSAEADTQYF	TGTGCCAGCAGTGCGGAAGCAGATACGCAGTATTTT
TRBV5-6	.	.	TRBJ1-5	CASDKYRDDGTYQPQHF	TGTGCCAGCGACAAATACCGGGACGACGGGACGTATCAGCCCCAGCATTTT
TRBV7-8	.	.	TRBJ2-1	CASSWRGGTYNEQFF	TGTGCCAGCAGCTGGAGGGGGGGGACCTACAATGAGCAGTTCTTC
TRBV6-5	.	TRBD1	TRBJ1-2	CASSLGQVYGYTF	TGTGCCAGCAGTTTAGGACAGGTCTATGGCTACACCTTC
TRBV27	.	.	TRBJ2-6	CASKRGSGANVLTF	TGTGCCAGCAAAAGGGGTTCTGGGGCCAACGTCCTGACTTTC
TRBV6-2/TRBV6-3	.	TRBD2	TRBJ2-1	CASSYAGTSGGAKNEQFF	TGTGCCAGCAGTTACGCCGGGACTAGCGGGGGGGCCAAGAATGAGCAGTTCTTC
TRBV6-1	.	.	TRBJ1-5	CASSERGGNQPQHF	TGTGCCAGCAGTGAAAGGGGAGGCAATCAGCCCCAGCATTTT
TRBV23-1	.	TRBD1	TRBJ1-2	CARKAGGLANYGYTF	TGCGCCAGAAAGGCAGGGGGTTTAGCTAACTATGGCTACACCTTC
TRBV27	.	TRBD2	TRBJ2-7	CASSLGEAGLAWNEQYF	TGTGCCAGCAGTTTAGGGGAGGCGGGACTAGCTTGGAACGAGCAGTACTTC
TRBV6-4	.	.	TRBJ1-2	CASSDSSITGLDGYTF	TGTGCCAGCAGTGACTCGAGTATTACGGGCCTCGATGGCTACACCTTC
TRBV5-1	.	.	TRBJ1-1	CASSWDLTEAFF	TGCGCCAGCAGCTGGGACCTTACTGAAGCTTTCTTT
TRBV11-2	.	.	TRBJ2-3	CASSINVGSGRFSTDTQYF	TGTGCCAGCAGCATTAACGTAGGTAGCGGCCGATTTAGCACAGATACGCAGTATTTT
TRBV3-1/TRBV3-2	.	TRBD2	TRBJ2-6	CASSLRTSGIGSGANVLTF	TGTGCCAGCAGCCTAAGGACTAGCGGGATAGGCTCTGGGGCCAACGTCCTGACTTTC
TRBV5-6	.	.	TRBJ1-1	CASSLRGVGTEAFF	TGTGCCAGCAGCTTGAGGGGGGTGGGCACTGAAGCTTTCTTT
TRBV5-1	.	TRBD2	TRBJ2-3	CASSLRGSGTSGSYTDTQYF	TGCGCCAGCAGCCTCAGGGGCTCCGGGACTAGCGGGAGTTACACAGATACGCAGTATTTT
TRBV4-1	.	.	TRBJ2-2	CASSQERELFF	TGCGCCAGCAGCCAAGAGAGGGAGCTGTTTTTT
TRBV19	.	TRBD2	TRBJ2-1	CASSIVPRRMSGSGGEQFF	TGTGCCAGTAGTATAGTCCCGCGTCGGATGAGCGGGAGTGGTGGTGAGCAGTTCTTC
TRBV18	.	.	TRBJ1-1	CASSPLNSRGAEAFF	TGTGCCAGCTCACCACTAAACTCCCGAGGGGCTGAAGCTTTCTTT
TRBV9	once	.	TRBJ1-1	CASSGDGRLGEAFF	TGTGCCAGCAGCGGCGATGGACGGTTGGGTGAGGCTTTCTTT
TRBV2	.	.	TRBJ2-5	CASSEVGFSETQYF	TGTGCCAGCAGTGAAGTGGGGTTCTCAGAGACCCAGTACTTC
TRBV5-6	.	.	TRBJ1-2	CASSFNEGGYTF	TGTGCCAGCAGCTTTAATGAGGGAGGCTACACCTTC
TRBV19	.	.	TRBJ1-2	CASSISMGQGYGYTF	TGTGCCAGTAGTATATCCATGGGGCAGGGCTATGGCTACACCTTC
TRBV14	.	.	TRBJ1-1	CASSQMSNTEAFF	TGTGCCAGCAGCCAAATGAGTAACACTGAAGCTTTCTTT
TRBV4-1	.	.	TRBJ1-2	CASSQDGAGSYGYTF	TGCGCCAGCAGCCAAGATGGGGCAGGGAGCTATGGCTACACCTTC
TRBV7-9	.	.	TRBJ1-6	CASSNDRRNSPLHF	TGTGCCAGCAGCAACGACAGGAGAAATTCACCCCTCCACTTT
TRBV28	.	.	TRBJ2-7	CASRSPRAGVYYEQYF	TGTGCCAGCAGGTCCCCGAGGGCAGGGGTATACTACGAGCAGTACTTC
TRBV2	.	.	TRBJ2-2	CASSEPGSLNTGELFF	TGTGCCAGCAGTGAACCGGGGAGCCTGAACACCGGGGAGCTGTTTTTT
TRBV2	.	TRBD2	TRBJ2-1	CASSEGGRALRSPQFF	TGTGCCAGCAGTGAGGGCGGGAGGGCCTTAAGAAGTCCGCAGTTCTTC
TRBV15	.	.	TRBJ1-2	CATSRDRGRASGYGYTF	TGTGCCACCAGCAGAGATCGGGGAAGGGCGAGCGGCTATGGCTACACCTTC
TRBV5-1	.	.	TRBJ2-3	CASTSRGGWTDTQYF	TGCGCCAGCACCTCCAGGGGCGGGTGGACAGATACGCAGTATTTT
TRBV4-1	.	.	TRBJ2-1	CASSQAGSQHNEQFF	TGCGCCAGCAGCCAAGCCGGGAGCCAGCACAATGAGCAGTTCTTC
TRBV15	.	.	TRBJ2-2	CATSREVVGGELFF	TGTGCCACCAGCAGAGAAGTTGTCGGCGGGGAGCTGTTTTTT
TRBV19	.	.	TRBJ1-5	CASTGMGYRNQPQHF	TGTGCCAGTACCGGGATGGGGTATCGGAATCAGCCCCAGCATTTT
TRBV5-8	.	TRBD1	TRBJ2-7	CASSLWHRGSSPGYEQYF	TGTGCCAGCAGCTTGTGGCACAGGGGGTCTTCCCCGGGCTACGAGCAGTACTTC
TRBV5-8	.	.	TRBJ2-3	CASSISGTNSDTQYF	TGTGCCAGCAGCATCTCCGGGACAAACTCAGATACGCAGTATTTT
TRBV18	.	.	TRBJ2-1	CASSPPGTGPTGNEQFF	TGTGCCAGCTCACCACCTGGTACAGGGCCAACAGGCAATGAGCAGTTCTTC
TRBV5-1	.	TRBD1	TRBJ1-1	CASSAGQENTEAFF	TGCGCCAGCAGCGCGGGACAGGAAAACACTGAAGCTTTCTTT
TRBV14	.	.	TRBJ1-1	CASSLTRTTEAFF	TGTGCCAGCAGCTTGACCCGGACCACTGAAGCTTTCTTT
TRBV3-1/TRBV3-2	.	TRBD2	TRBJ2-3	CASSQQGLAADTQYF	TGTGCCAGCAGCCAACAGGGACTAGCGGCAGATACGCAGTATTTT
TRBV6-5	few	.	TRBJ1-5	CASSYWQGGQPQHF	TGTGCCAGCAGTTACTGGCAGGGCGGTCAGCCCCAGCATTTT